This TCR beta chain was sequenced in a study of shared clonotypes between healthy human individuals. Points from the study as a whole: Non-shared clonotypes showed lower generation probabilities than clonotypes common to all four donors. A limitation of the genetic and exposure-history diversity represented arose from few donors.

The table came from immunoSEQ multiplex PCR; TCRdb's copy has only in-frame clones and leaves some out. The repertoire includes about 320,000 clones, roughly 84% of them detected once, and roughly 17% sits in the top ten. This CDR3 region has 12 residues. CDR1 is SGHDT, CDR2 YYEEEE, per germline. The V and J ends lost 0 bases and 5 bases respectively, with 6 bases between them. Concerning this clone: The antigen remains unidentified.

The V gene is TRBV5-6, the J gene TRBJ2-7; D remains ambiguous. Material: memory CD8+ T cells sorted from blood. The subset was: CD45RO+ cells pooled with CCR7-negative TemRA cells. The receptor comes from a man aged 18 to 29 in good health. CDR3 DNA: TGTGCCAGCAGCTTGGATTGGGACGAGCAGTACTTC. Amino acids: CASSLDWDEQYF.